These 11 T cell receptor beta chains share one sample of origin, sequenced in a study of cytotoxic CD8 clonotypes in ibrutinib-treated CLL. Produced via immunoSEQ multiplex PCR; TCRdb's table is partial and in-frame only. The table records 150,000 to 200,000 clones, about 80% of them present only once. Sample: PBMCs, taken after 24 months of ibrutinib treatment. These TCRs come from a human donor with chronic lymphocytic leukemia.

The CDR3 coding sequence is TGTGCCAGCAGCCCTCAACCGGGACAGTTGGGCTATGGCTACACCTTC. Translating gives CASSPQPGQLGYGYTF. The V gene is TRBV5-6, the J gene TRBJ1-2; 7 bases line up with TRBD1. The CDR3 covers 16 residues. Germline V gene data show CDR1 as SGHDT and CDR2 as YYEEEE. With V trimmed by 4 bases and J by 4 bases, 13 bases remained unmatched. Using reference TRBV5-6 and TRBJ1-2 for the parts outside the CDR3, the full variable domain is DAGVTQSPTHLIKTRGQQVTLRCSPKSGHDTVSWYQQALGQGPQFIFQYYEEEERQRGNFPDRFSGHQFPNYSSELNVNALLLGDSALYLCASSPQPGQLGYGYTFGSGTRLTVV.

The V and J genes are TRBV18 and TRBJ2-7; TRBD1 aligns across 9 bases. Losses at the gene ends were 2 bases for V and 5 bases for J; bases not matched to a gene: 4. The CDR3 loop spans 14 amino acids. From germline, CDR1 is KGHSH and CDR2 LQKENI. The CDR3 DNA sequence: TGTGCCAGCTCACCAGGGACAGGGCTAAACGAGCAGTACTTC. Translating it yields CASSPGTGLNEQYF.

The sample holds a few counts of this clone. The rearrangement uses TRBV27 and TRBJ1-1; 9 bases fit TRBD1. V dropped 5 bases and J dropped 1; count of bases not matched to a gene: 5. The CDR3 extends over 15 amino acids. The germline V gene encodes CDR1 MNHEY and CDR2 SMNVEV (reference sequence). Here the CDR3 reads CASSNPGQGNTEAFF. The CDR3 DNA is TGTGCCAGCAGTAACCCGGGACAGGGGAACACTGAAGCTTTCTTT.

The rearrangement links TRBV4-1 to TRBJ1-3; possibly TRBD1 for D (5 bases). Germline values: CDR1 MGHRA, CDR2 YSYEKL. The ends were cut back, 1 base at V and 4 bases at J, with 11 bases in the middle. This CDR3 has 15 amino acids. DNA of the CDR3: TGCGCCAGCAGCCAAGCCGGGACCCGGGGAAACACCATATATTTT. It yields the protein CASSQAGTRGNTIYF.

CDR3 bases: TGCGCCAGCAGCACCTGGGTGACTAGCCCCCATGAGCAGTTCTTC. As protein: CASSTWVTSPHEQFF. The chain has TRBV5-1 and TRBJ2-1; TRBD2 agrees at 7 bases. J lost 8 bases, V lost 4 bases, and 12 bases had no gene match. Germline CDR1 and CDR2: SGHRS and YFSETQ. There are 15 residues in the CDR3.

The rearrangement joins TRBV18 to TRBJ1-3, with TRBD1 as a possible D gene (5 bases). The CDR3 has 16 amino acids. Germline values: CDR1 KGHSH, CDR2 LQKENI. The ends were cut back, 6 bases at V and 2 bases at J, with 17 bases in the middle. In DNA, the CDR3 is TGTGCCAGCTCGGAAGGGGTAAGGGGAACTGGAAACACCATATATTTT. Protein product: CASSEGVRGTGNTIYF. The variable domain in full, completed from reference TRBV18 and TRBJ1-3, reads NAGVMQNPRHLVRRRGQEARLRCSPMKGHSHVYWYRQLPEEGLKFMVYLQKENIIDESGMPKERFSAEFPKEGPSILRIQQVVRGDSAAYFCASSEGVRGTGNTIYFGEGSWLTVV.

CDR3 in amino acids: CASSTNEGNTIYF. For the CDR3, the DNA is TGTGCCAGCAGCACCAACGAGGGAAACACCATATATTTT. The V and J genes are TRBV9 and TRBJ1-3; D remains unclear. Germline loops: CDR1 SGDLS, CDR2 YYNGEE. The V end lost 4 bases, the J end lost 4 bases, and 9 bases lay between the germline ends. This CDR3 is built from 13 residues.

V and J are TRBV4-3 and TRBJ2-7; 10 bases agree with TRBD2. V lost 5 bases to trimming and J lost 2 bases; unmatched junction nucleotides: 9. The CDR3 is 16 residues long. CDR1 LGHNA and CDR2 YSLEER come from the germline V gene. The CDR3 nucleotides read TGCGCCAGCAGCACCCGGATAGCGGGAGGCCCCTACGAGCAGTACTTC. As protein: CASSTRIAGGPYEQYF.

The table lists this clone with a count of one. The chain couples TRBV2 to TRBJ1-1; D remains ambiguous. The CDR3 is made up of 15 amino acids. V dropped 3 bases and J dropped 0 bases, with 11 bases sitting between them. Germline lookup yields CDR1 SNHLY and CDR2 FYNNEI. CDR3 sequence (DNA): TGTGCCAGCAGTGAGACTATCGGGGTGAACACTGAAGCTTTCTTT. Amino acid sequence: CASSETIGVNTEAFF.

This chain joins TRBV5-5 and TRBJ2-2, with D unclear. The V gene's germline CDR1 is SGHKS and CDR2 YYEKEE (reference sequence). Trimming removed 2 bases from V and 5 bases from J, with 1 base in between. The CDR3 has 11 amino acids. DNA for the CDR3: TGTGCCAGCAGCTTTACCGGGGAGCTGTTTTTT. Protein: CASSFTGELFF.

The chain is built from TRBV9 and TRBJ2-7; either TRBD1 or TRBD2 may fit D (5 bases each). Germline assignment: CDR1 SGDLS and CDR2 YYNGEE. The CDR3 is 12 amino acids. The V end was cut by 2 bases, the J end by 4 bases, with 7 bases between. CDR3 in DNA: TGTGCCAGCAGCGTTGGGGGTTACGAGCAGTACTTC. This sequence encodes CASSVGGYEQYF.